This T cell receptor (beta chain) was sequenced for a study of molecular identifiers for immune sequencing clone quantification. Study summary: Replicate runs used RNA from roughly 20,000 or 100,000 naive CD8 cells, which was split five ways into aliquots, and four of those aliquots were then sequenced.

The CDR3 runs to 16 residues. V lost 1 base to trimming and J lost 6 bases; unmatched junction nucleotides: 8. Germline V gene sequence: CDR1 SEHNR, CDR2 FQNEAQ (reference sequence). Study-level findings and limits: A shared barcode on identical TCR molecules could lead to underestimated sizes for highly expanded clones. Amid over 900,000 naive cells, spiked Jurkat TCR RNA from one cell was reportedly still detectable.

Note on this clonotype: Its antigen is as yet unknown.

Making the bulk TCR libraries relied on previously described methods and listed TCR primers. TCRdb re-analysed the PCR reads in MiXCR, keeping a single row per CDR3 protein. The table shows hundreds of thousands of distinct CDR3 sequences, with 15% to 20% occurring only once. Material: naive CD8+ T cells from blood, with Jurkat cell RNA spiked in. The subset was: FACS-sorted CD8+CD4-CCR7+CD45RA+ naive T cells. The chain is built from TRBV7-9 and TRBJ1-1, with 10 bases aligning to TRBD1. The TCR originated in a human donor in good health. Some libraries in this study had Jurkat cell RNA spiked in. The CDR3 DNA reads as TGTGCCAGCAGCTTAGGGTTGGGACAGGGGTGGGCTGAAGCTTTCTTT. Protein sequence: CASSLGLGQGWAEAFF.